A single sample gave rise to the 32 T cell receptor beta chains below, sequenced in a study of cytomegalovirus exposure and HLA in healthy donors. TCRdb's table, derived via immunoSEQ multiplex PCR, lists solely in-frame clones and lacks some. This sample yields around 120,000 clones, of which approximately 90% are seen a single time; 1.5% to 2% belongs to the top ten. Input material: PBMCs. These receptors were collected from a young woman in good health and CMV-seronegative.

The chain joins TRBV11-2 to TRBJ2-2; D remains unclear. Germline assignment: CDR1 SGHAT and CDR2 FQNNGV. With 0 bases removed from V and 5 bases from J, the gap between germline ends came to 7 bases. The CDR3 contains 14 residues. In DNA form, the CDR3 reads TGTGCCAGCAGCTTAGATCGCGAAACCGGGGAGCTGTTTTTT. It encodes CASSLDRETGELFF.

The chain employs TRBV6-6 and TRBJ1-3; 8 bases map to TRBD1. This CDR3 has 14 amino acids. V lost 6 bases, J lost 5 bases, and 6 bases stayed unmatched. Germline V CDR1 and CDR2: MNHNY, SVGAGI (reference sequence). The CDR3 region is CASRPQGARNTIYF. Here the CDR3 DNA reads TGTGCCAGCAGGCCTCAGGGGGCCCGAAACACCATATATTTT.

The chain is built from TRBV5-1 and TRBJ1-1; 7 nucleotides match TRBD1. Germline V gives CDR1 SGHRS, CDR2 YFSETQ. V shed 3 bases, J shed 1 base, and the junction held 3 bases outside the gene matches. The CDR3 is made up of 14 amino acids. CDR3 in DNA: TGCGCCAGCAGCTGGGGACAGCAGAACACTGAAGCTTTCTTT. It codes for CASSWGQQNTEAFF. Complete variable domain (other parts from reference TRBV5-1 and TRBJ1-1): KAGVTQTPRYLIKTRGQQVTLSCSPISGHRSVSWYQQTPGQGLQFLFEYFSETQRNKGNFPGRFSGRQFSNSRSEMNVSTLELGDSALYLCASSWGQQNTEAFFGQGTRLTVV.

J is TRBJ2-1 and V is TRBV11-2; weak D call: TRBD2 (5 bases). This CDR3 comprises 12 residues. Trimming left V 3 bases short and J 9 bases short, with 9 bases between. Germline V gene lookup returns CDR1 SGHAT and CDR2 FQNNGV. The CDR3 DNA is TGTGCCAGCAGCTTGGATCGGGGTGAGCAGTTCTTC. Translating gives CASSLDRGEQFF.

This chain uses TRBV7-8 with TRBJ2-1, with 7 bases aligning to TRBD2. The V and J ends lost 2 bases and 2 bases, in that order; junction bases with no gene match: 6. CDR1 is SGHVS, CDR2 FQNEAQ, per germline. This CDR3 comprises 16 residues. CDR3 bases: TGTGCCAGCAGCTTAATCATCGGGGGGACCTACAATGAGCAGTTCTTC. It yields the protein CASSLIIGGTYNEQFF. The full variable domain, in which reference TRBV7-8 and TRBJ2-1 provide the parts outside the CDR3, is GAGVSQSPRYKVAKRGQDVALRCDPISGHVSLFWYQQALGQGPEFLTYFQNEAQLDKSGLPSDRFFAERPEGSVSTLKIQRTQQEDSAVYLCASSLIIGGTYNEQFFGPGTRLTVL.

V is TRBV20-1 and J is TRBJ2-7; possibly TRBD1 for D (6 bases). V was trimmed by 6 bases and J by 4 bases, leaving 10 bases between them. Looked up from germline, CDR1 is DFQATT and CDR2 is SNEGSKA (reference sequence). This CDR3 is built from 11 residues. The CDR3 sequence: CSARTAYEQYF. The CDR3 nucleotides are TGCAGTGCAAGGACAGCTTACGAGCAGTACTTC.

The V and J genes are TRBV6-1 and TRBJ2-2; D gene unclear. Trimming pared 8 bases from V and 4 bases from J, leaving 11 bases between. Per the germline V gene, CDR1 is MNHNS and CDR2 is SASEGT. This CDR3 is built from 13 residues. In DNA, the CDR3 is TGTGCCAGCGGCGTCAGGTCCACCGGGGAGCTGTTTTTT. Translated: CASGVRSTGELFF.

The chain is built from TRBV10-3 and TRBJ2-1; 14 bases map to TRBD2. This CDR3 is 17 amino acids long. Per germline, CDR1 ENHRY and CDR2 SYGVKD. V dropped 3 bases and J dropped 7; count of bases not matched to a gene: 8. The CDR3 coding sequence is TGTGCCATCAGTGATTGGGGGACTAGCGGGAGTGGAAATGAGCAGTTCTTC. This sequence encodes CAISDWGTSGSGNEQFF.

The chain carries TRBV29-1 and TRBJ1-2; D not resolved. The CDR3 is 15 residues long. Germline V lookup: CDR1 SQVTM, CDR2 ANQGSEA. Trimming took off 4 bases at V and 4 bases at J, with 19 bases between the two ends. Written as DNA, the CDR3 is TGCAGCGTTGGGGCCCGGCAGACAATTAGCTATGGCTACACCTTC. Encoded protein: CSVGARQTISYGYTF.

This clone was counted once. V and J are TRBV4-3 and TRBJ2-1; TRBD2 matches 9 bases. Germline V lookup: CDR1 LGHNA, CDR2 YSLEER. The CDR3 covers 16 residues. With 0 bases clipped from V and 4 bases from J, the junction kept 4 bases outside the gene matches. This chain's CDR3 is CASSQELAGNYNEQFF. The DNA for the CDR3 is TGCGCCAGCAGCCAAGAGCTAGCGGGAAATTACAATGAGCAGTTCTTC.

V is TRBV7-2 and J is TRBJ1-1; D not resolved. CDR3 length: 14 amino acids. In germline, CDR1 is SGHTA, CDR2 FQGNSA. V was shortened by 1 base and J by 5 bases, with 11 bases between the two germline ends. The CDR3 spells CASSLGLRGTEAFF. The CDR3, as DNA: TGTGCCAGCAGCTTAGGGTTGCGCGGGACTGAAGCTTTCTTT.

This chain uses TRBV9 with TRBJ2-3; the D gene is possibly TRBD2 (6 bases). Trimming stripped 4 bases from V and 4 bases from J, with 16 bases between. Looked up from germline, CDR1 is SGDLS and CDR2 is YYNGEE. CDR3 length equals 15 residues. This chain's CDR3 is CASSIDTPGADTQYF. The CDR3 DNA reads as TGTGCCAGCAGCATTGACACCCCGGGGGCAGATACGCAGTATTTT.

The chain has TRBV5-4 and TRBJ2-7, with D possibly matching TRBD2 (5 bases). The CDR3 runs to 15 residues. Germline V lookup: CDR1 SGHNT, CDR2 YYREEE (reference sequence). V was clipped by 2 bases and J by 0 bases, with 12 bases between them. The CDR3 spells CASSLPGVSSYEQYF. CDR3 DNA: TGTGCCAGCAGCTTACCCGGGGTAAGCTCCTACGAGCAGTACTTC.

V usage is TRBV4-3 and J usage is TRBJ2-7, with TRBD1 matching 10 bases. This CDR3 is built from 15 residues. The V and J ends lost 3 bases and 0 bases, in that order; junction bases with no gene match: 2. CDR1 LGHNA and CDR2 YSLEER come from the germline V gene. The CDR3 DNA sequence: TGCGCCAGCAGCCAGGGGACAGGGGCCTCCTACGAGCAGTACTTC. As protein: CASSQGTGASYEQYF.

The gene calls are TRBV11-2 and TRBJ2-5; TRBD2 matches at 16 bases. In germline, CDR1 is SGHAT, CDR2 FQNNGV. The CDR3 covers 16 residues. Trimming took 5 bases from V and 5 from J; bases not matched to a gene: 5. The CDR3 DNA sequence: TGTGCCAGCAGCCCGGGACTAGCGGGGGGGCGCGAGACCCAGTACTTC. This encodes CASSPGLAGGRETQYF.

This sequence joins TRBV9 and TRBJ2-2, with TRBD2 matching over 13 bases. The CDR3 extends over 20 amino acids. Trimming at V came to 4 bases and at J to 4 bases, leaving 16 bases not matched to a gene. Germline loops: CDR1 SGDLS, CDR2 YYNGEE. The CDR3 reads CASSPGGLMGLAGSTGELFF. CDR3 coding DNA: TGTGCCAGCAGCCCAGGGGGATTGATGGGACTAGCGGGATCCACCGGGGAGCTGTTTTTT.

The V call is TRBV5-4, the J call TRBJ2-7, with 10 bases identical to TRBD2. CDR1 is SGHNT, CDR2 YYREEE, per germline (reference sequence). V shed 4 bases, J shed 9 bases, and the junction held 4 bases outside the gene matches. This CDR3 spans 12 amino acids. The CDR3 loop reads CASSTGLAAQYF. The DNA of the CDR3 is TGTGCCAGCAGCACTGGACTAGCGGCGCAGTACTTC.

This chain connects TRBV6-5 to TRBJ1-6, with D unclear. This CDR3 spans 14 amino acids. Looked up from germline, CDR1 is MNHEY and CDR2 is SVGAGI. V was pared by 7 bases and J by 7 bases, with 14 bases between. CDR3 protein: CASTSVEQNSPLHF. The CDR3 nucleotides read TGTGCCAGCACCTCCGTCGAGCAAAATTCACCCCTCCACTTT.

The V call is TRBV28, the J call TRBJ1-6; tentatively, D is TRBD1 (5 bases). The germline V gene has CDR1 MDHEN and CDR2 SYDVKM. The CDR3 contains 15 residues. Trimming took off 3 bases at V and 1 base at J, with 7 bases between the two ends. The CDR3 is CASSLGGSYNSPLHF. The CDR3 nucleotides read TGTGCCAGCAGTTTGGGGGGATCCTATAATTCACCCCTCCACTTT.

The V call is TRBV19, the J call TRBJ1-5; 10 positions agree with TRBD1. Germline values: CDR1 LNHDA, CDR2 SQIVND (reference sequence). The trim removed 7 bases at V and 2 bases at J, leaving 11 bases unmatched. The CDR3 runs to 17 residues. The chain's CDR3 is CASTPRDRGVGNQPQHF. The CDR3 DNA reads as TGTGCCAGTACCCCTCGGGACAGGGGTGTTGGCAATCAGCCCCAGCATTTT.

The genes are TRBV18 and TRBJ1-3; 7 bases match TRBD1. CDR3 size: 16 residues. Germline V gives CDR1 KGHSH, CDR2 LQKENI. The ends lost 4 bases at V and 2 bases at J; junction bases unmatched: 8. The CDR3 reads CASSRPAGGTGNTIYF. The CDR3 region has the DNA TGTGCCAGCTCACGACCAGCAGGGGGGACTGGAAACACCATATATTTT.

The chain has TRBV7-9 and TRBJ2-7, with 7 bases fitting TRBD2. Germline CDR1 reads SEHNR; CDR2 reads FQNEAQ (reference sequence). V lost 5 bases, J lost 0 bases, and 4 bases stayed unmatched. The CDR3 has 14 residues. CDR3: CASSPSGISYEQYF. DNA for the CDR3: TGTGCCAGCAGCCCCAGCGGGATCTCCTACGAGCAGTACTTC. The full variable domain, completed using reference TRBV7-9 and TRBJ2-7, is DTGVSQNPRHKITKRGQNVTFRCDPISEHNRLYWYRQTLGQGPEFLTYFQNEAQLEKSRLLSDRFSAERPKGSFSTLEIQRTEQGDSAMYLCASSPSGISYEQYFGPGTRLTVT.

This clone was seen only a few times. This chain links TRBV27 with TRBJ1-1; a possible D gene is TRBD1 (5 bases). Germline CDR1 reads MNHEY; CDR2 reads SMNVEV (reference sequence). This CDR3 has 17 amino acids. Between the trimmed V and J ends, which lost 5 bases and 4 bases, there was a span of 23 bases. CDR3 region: CASSPYGQAGRITEAFF. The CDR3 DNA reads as TGTGCCAGCAGTCCCTACGGACAAGCCGGTAGAATCACTGAAGCTTTCTTT.

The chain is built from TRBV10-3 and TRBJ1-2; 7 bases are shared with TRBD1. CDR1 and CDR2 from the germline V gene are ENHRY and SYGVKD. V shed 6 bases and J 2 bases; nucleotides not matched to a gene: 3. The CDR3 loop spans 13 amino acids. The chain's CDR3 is CAISPTGNYGYTF. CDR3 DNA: TGTGCCATCAGCCCGACAGGGAACTATGGCTACACCTTC.

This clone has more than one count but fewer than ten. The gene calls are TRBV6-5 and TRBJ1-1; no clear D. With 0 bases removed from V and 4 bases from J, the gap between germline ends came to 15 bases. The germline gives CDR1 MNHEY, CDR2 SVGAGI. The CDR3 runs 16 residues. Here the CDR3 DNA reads TGTGCCAGCAGTTACTCGAGCCCGGGGAGGAGCACTGAAGCTTTCTTT. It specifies CASSYSSPGRSTEAFF.

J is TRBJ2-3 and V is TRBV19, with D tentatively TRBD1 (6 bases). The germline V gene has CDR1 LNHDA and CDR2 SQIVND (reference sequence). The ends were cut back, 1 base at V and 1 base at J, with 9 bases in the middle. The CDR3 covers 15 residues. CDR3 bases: TGTGCCAGTAGTATAGGAGAGGGGGGCACAGATACGCAGTATTTT. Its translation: CASSIGEGGTDTQYF. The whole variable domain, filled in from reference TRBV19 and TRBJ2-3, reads DGGITQSPKYLFRKEGQNVTLSCEQNLNHDAMYWYRQDPGQGLRLIYYSQIVNDFQKGDIAEGYSVSREKKESFPLTVTSAQKNPTAFYLCASSIGEGGTDTQYFGPGTRLTVL.

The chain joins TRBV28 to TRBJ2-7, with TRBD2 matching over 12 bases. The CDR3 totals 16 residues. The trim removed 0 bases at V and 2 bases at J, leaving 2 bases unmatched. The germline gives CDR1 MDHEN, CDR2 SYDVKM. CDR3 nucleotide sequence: TGTGCCAGCAGTTTATGGCTAGCGGGGGGGCCCTACGAGCAGTACTTC. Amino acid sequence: CASSLWLAGGPYEQYF.

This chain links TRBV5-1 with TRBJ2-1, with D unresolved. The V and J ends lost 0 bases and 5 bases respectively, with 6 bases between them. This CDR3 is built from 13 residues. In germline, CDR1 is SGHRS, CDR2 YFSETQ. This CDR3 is CASSLGPNNEQFF. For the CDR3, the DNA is TGCGCCAGCAGCTTGGGGCCGAACAATGAGCAGTTCTTC.

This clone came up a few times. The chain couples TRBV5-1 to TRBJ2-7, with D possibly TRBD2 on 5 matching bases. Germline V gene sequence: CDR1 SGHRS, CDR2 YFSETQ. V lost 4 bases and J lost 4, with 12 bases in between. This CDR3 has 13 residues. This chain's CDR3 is CASSPSWGYEQYF. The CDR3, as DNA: TGCGCCAGCAGCCCTAGCTGGGGTTACGAGCAGTACTTC. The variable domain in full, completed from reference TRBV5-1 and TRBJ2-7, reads KAGVTQTPRYLIKTRGQQVTLSCSPISGHRSVSWYQQTPGQGLQFLFEYFSETQRNKGNFPGRFSGRQFSNSRSEMNVSTLELGDSALYLCASSPSWGYEQYFGPGTRLTVT.

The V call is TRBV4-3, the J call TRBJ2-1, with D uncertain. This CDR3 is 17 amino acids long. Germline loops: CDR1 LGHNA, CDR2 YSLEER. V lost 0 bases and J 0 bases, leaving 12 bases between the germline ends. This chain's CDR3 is CASSQDSLLSSYNEQFF. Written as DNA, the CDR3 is TGCGCCAGCAGCCAAGATAGTCTTCTAAGCTCCTACAATGAGCAGTTCTTC.

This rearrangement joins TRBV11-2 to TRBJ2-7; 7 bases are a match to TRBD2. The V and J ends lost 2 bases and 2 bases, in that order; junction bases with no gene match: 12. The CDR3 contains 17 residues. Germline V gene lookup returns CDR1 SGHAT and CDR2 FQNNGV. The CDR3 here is CASSLFRVWEGPYEQYF. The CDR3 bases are TGTGCCAGCAGCTTATTTCGGGTGTGGGAGGGGCCCTACGAGCAGTACTTC.

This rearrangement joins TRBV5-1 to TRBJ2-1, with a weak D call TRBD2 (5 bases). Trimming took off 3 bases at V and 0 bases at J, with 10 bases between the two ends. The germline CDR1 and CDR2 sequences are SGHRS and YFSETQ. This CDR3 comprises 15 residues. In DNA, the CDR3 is TGCGCCAGCAGCTACGGGGAGAGCTCCTACAATGAGCAGTTCTTC. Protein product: CASSYGESSYNEQFF.